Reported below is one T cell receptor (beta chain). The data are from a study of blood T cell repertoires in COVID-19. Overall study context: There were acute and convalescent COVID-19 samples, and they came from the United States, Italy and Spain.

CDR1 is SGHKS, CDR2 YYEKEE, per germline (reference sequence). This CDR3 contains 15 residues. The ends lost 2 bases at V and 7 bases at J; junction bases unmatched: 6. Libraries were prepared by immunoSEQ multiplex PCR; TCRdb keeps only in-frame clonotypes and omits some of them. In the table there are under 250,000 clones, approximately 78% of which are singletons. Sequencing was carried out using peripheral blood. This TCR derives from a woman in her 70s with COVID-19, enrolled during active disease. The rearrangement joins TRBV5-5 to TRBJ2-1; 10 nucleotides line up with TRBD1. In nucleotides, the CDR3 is TGTGCCAGCAGCTTTTTGGGACAGGGGAGGAATGAGCAGTTCTTC. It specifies CASSFLGQGRNEQFF. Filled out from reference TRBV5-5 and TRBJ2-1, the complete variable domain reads DAGVTQSPTHLIKTRGQQVTLRCSPISGHKSVSWYQQVLGQGPQFIFQYYEKEERGRGNFPDRFSARQFPNYSSELNVNALLLGDSALYLCASSFLGQGRNEQFFGPGTRLTVL.